This paragraph reports one T cell receptor beta chain. Authors' methods: Reference gene primers were amplified, and this amplification served to estimate nucleated cell counts. Repertoires were generated with immunoSEQ multiplex PCR, while TCRdb's copy carries only in-frame clones and drops some. Clone size and V and J calls were adopted from that table, with D and trimming inferred from the DNA. The table lists around 220,000 clones, over 75% of them singletons. The CDR3 covers 12 residues. Germline lookup yields CDR1 ENHRY and CDR2 SYGVKD. Trimming left V 6 bases short and J 5 bases short, with 10 bases between. This entry belongs to a study of blood T cell repertoires in COVID-19. About the research overall: Samples came from the United States, Italy and Spain, spanning acute and convalescent COVID-19. T cells, B-cell-depleted T cells, or PBMCs provided the cDNA or gDNA that served as material.

This chain connects TRBV10-3 to TRBJ1-2, with unresolved D. This TCR was recovered from a woman aged 40 to 55 who had recovered from COVID-19. The specimen was peripheral blood. The CDR3 spells CAIRAGSYGYTF. The DNA of the CDR3 is TGTGCCATCAGAGCCGGGAGTTATGGCTACACCTTC.